The entry below gives a single T cell receptor beta chain sequence along with its context. Sequencing was performed with immunoSEQ multiplex PCR; in TCRdb, only in-frame clones are kept and a portion is missing. Of 200,000 to 250,000 clones detected, 84% appear once; the ten largest clones hold 15% to 20%. This sample was included in a study of blood T cell repertoires in COVID-19. J was trimmed by 12 bases and V by 4 bases; bases with no gene match: 10. CDR3 size: 13 residues. In germline, CDR1 is SGHAT, CDR2 FQNNGV. The chain combines TRBV11-2 with TRBJ1-1; TRBD1 matches 8 bases. Sequencing input: peripheral blood. The receptor was derived from a woman of 80 years or more with active or convalescent COVID-19. CDR3 region: CASSSGQGLKTFF. In DNA form, the CDR3 reads TGTGCCAGCAGCTCTGGACAGGGTTTAAAAACTTTCTTT.